This T cell receptor (beta chain) derives from a study of identical twins. A note on this clonotype: No antigen is known for it.

Study results and limitations: Invariant MAIT and iNKT cells may have partly biased zero-insertion analyses.

Template switching, a step in the protocol, added a universal primer site, and cDNA carried unique molecular identifiers. A single record per CDR3 protein comes from TCRdb applying MiXCR to the 5' RACE reads. Seen here are 690,000 or so distinct CDR3 sequences, approximately 6% observed once, and the top ten hold around 1.7%. The sequenced sample consisted of naive T cells sorted from blood. This sequence originates from a man between 18 and 35 years old in good health.

CDR3 DNA: TGTGCCAGCAGCAGACGGCGGTGGGAGAGATTTAGCACAGATACGCAGTATTTT. Its protein product is CASSRRRWERFSTDTQYF. The genes are TRBV11-2 and TRBJ2-3, with D possibly TRBD2 on 5 matching bases. Per germline, CDR1 SGHAT and CDR2 FQNNGV. Trimming cost V 5 bases and J 0 bases, with 21 bases left between them. This CDR3 comprises 18 residues.